This T cell receptor beta chain comes out of a study of T cells after yellow fever vaccination. Overall study findings and caveats: It was a small share of clonotypes that appeared in both CD4 and CD8 compartments.

This clonotype was seen only a few times. Antigen specificity is unknown. V dropped 2 bases and J dropped 4; count of bases not matched to a gene: 12. This CDR3 is built from 18 residues. Germline V CDR1 and CDR2: SGHVS, FQNEAQ. TCRdb itself ran the 5' RACE reads through MiXCR, one entry per CDR3 protein. Of some 350,000 distinct CDR3 sequences detected, almost 4% appear once; the ten largest clones hold roughly a quarter. This rearrangement joins TRBV7-8 to TRBJ2-1; TRBD2 aligns across 9 bases. This TCR derives from a young man who received the YFV17D yellow fever vaccine. Specimen: PBMCs, collected 5 days after the yellow fever booster vaccination. CDR3: CASSLPRGGASTYNEQFF. DNA of the CDR3: TGTGCCAGCAGCTTACCCCGCGGGGGGGCCAGTACTTACAATGAGCAGTTCTTC.